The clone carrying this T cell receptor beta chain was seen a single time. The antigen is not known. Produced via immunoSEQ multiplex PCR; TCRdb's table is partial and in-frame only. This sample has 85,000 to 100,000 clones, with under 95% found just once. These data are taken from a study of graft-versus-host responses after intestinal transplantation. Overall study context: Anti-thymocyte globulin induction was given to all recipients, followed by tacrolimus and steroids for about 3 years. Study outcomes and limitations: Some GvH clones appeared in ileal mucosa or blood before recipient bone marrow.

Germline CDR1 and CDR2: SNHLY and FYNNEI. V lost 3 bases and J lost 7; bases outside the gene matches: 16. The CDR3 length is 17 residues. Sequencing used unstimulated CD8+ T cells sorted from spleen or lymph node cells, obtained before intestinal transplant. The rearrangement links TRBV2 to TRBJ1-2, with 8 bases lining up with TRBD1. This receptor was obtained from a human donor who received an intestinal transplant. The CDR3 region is CASSDRAEQGVYGGYTF. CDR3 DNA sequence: TGTGCCAGCAGTGATCGGGCTGAACAGGGGGTTTATGGTGGCTACACCTTC.